Below, 5 T cell receptor beta chains from the same sample are listed, as sequenced in a study of T cell repertoires in cytomegalovirus infection. Which antigens these TCRs recognize remains unknown. TCRdb fed the reads into MiXCR, producing one record per CDR3 protein. The table has about 83,000 distinct CDR3 sequences, around half seen once. The material sequenced was CD8+ T cells from cultured PBMCs, taken from culture after CMV antigen stimulation. These receptors all stem from a human donor in good health (CMV status not recorded). Some clones in this sample may be carry-over from other donors' samples.

This clonotype was seen many times. V usage is TRBV7-2 and J usage is TRBJ2-4; D not certain. Trimming cost V 1 base and J 5 bases, with 15 bases left between them. Germline V CDR1 and CDR2: SGHTA, FQGNSA. The CDR3 extends over 16 amino acids. As DNA, the CDR3 is TGTGCCAGCAGCTTAGGGGTCCTAGGGCCCCAAAACATTCAGTACTTC. This sequence encodes CASSLGVLGPQNIQYF.

The rearrangement links TRBV20-1 to TRBJ1-2, with D unclear. V lost 0 bases and J lost 4, with 12 bases in between. Germline CDR1 and CDR2: DFQATT and SNEGSKA (reference sequence). The CDR3 runs to 14 residues. The CDR3 reads CSARDSQPSYGYTF. The CDR3 DNA follows: TGCAGTGCTAGAGATAGCCAGCCAAGCTATGGCTACACCTTC.

The sample holds a few counts of this clonotype. The chain employs TRBV6-2 or TRBV6-3 and TRBJ2-2, with D possibly being TRBD1 (6 bases). Germline lookup yields CDR1 MNHEY and CDR2 SVGEGT. V was shortened by 4 bases and J by 7 bases, with 16 bases between the two germline ends. This CDR3 has 15 amino acids. The CDR3: CASSSLSGTSGELFF. As DNA, the CDR3 is TGTGCCAGCAGTTCCTTGTCCGGGACAAGCGGGGAGCTGTTTTTT.

There are a few counts of this clonotype. This chain joins TRBV7-7 and TRBJ2-2; D may be TRBD1 (6 bases). The CDR3 totals 18 residues. In germline, CDR1 is SSHAT, CDR2 FNYEAQ (reference sequence). V lost 5 bases and J 1 base, leaving 20 bases between the germline ends. This chain's CDR3 is CASSRALQGSRNTGELFF. In DNA, the CDR3 is TGTGCCAGCAGCCGGGCGTTACAGGGATCCAGGAACACCGGGGAGCTGTTTTTT.

The rearrangement uses TRBV10-3 and TRBJ2-7, with D tentatively TRBD2 (7 bases). CDR1 is ENHRY, CDR2 SYGVKD, per germline. CDR3 length: 15 residues. The germline V and J ends were trimmed by 0 bases and 2 bases, with 11 bases remaining between them. This CDR3 is CAISESGGPPYEQYF. As DNA, the CDR3 is TGTGCCATCAGTGAGTCCGGGGGGCCCCCCTACGAGCAGTACTTC.